These T cell receptor beta chains were read from a single sample in a study of shared clonotypes between healthy human individuals. Here immunoSEQ multiplex PCR was the method, and the copy in TCRdb shows in-frame clones only, minus some. The table lists 1.4 million or so clones, around 98.5% of them singletons. The sequenced sample consisted of naive CD4+ T cells sorted from blood. Receptor source: a man between 25 and 39 years old in good health. CDR3s include the opening cysteine and the closing phenylalanine or tryptophan. D genes are given only for firm matches. Some rows mark clone size as missing; the rest say once, few, many or name a class of expanded clone.

j_call,v_call,d_call,clone_size,cdr3_aa,cdr3_nt
TRBJ2-7,TRBV7-6,NA,NA,CASSLARSEQYF,TGTGCCAGCAGCTTAGCGAGGAGCGAGCAGTACTTC
TRBJ2-2,TRBV10-2,TRBD2,NA,CASGGGSGGNTGELFF,TGCGCCAGCGGGGGTGGTAGCGGGGGGAACACCGGGGAGCTGTTTTTT
TRBJ2-1,TRBV5-6,NA,NA,CASSLVGRGDEQFF,TGTGCCAGCAGCTTGGTTGGTAGGGGGGATGAGCAGTTCTTC
TRBJ2-7,TRBV25-1,TRBD2,NA,CASSEPGLVYEQYF,TGTGCCAGCAGTGAACCGGGACTAGTATACGAGCAGTACTTC
TRBJ2-7,TRBV6-1,NA,NA,CASTPPSSYEQYF,TGTGCCAGCACCCCCCCTAGCTCCTACGAGCAGTACTTC
TRBJ2-5,TRBV7-9,NA,NA,CASSLGLSGRVGETQYF,TGTGCCAGCAGCTTAGGATTGAGCGGTCGGGTGGGTGAGACCCAGTACTTC
TRBJ2-7,TRBV13,TRBD2,NA,CASSLGIAGSYEQYF,TGTGCCAGCAGCTTAGGGATAGCGGGATCCTACGAGCAGTACTTC
TRBJ2-3,TRBV5-1,NA,NA,CASSLRGQPGTDTQYF,TGCGCCAGCAGCCTTAGAGGGCAGCCCGGAACAGATACGCAGTATTTT
TRBJ1-2,TRBV10-2,NA,NA,CASREQKNYGYTF,TGCGCCAGCAGGGAACAGAAGAACTATGGCTACACCTTC
TRBJ2-5,TRBV4-3,TRBD2,NA,CASSRGLAAQETQYF,TGCGCCAGCAGCCGGGGACTAGCGGCCCAAGAGACCCAGTACTTC
TRBJ1-4,TRBV25-1,NA,NA,CASTRRGAGDEKLFF,TGTGCCAGCACCCGTCGGGGGGCGGGTGATGAAAAACTGTTTTTT
TRBJ1-5,TRBV5-5,NA,NA,CASSGEIQGNQPQHF,TGTGCCAGCAGCGGGGAGATACAAGGGAATCAGCCCCAGCATTTT
TRBJ2-7,TRBV15,TRBD2,NA,CATSRDQASGIYEQYF,TGTGCCACCAGCAGAGATCAAGCTAGCGGGATCTACGAGCAGTACTTC
TRBJ1-5,TRBV19,NA,once,CASSIEPGHQLFNQPQHF,TGTGCCAGTAGTATAGAACCGGGACACCAACTATTCAATCAGCCCCAGCATTTT
TRBJ2-5,TRBV28,NA,NA,CASRPDKAQETQYF,TGTGCCAGCAGACCCGACAAAGCCCAAGAGACCCAGTACTTC
TRBJ2-3,TRBV6-5,TRBD1,NA,CASRLRTGGNTQYF,TGTGCCAGCAGACTCCGGACAGGGGGAAATACGCAGTATTTT
TRBJ2-2,TRBV2,TRBD2,NA,CASRQLAGGLQNGELFF,TGTGCCAGCAGGCAACTAGCGGGAGGTTTGCAGAACGGGGAGCTGTTTTTT
TRBJ2-2,TRBV5-1,NA,NA,CASSFRGELFF,TGCGCCAGCAGCTTTCGAGGGGAGCTGTTTTTT
TRBJ2-3,TRBV7-2,TRBD1,NA,CASSLGQGSTDTQYF,TGTGCCAGCAGCTTAGGACAGGGAAGCACAGATACGCAGTATTTT
TRBJ2-1,TRBV5-1,TRBD2,NA,CASSSLTSGGSNEQFF,TGCGCCAGCAGCTCCCTGACTAGCGGAGGGTCCAATGAGCAGTTCTTC
TRBJ2-7,TRBV6-1,NA,NA,CASGPGGLPYEQYF,TGTGCCAGCGGCCCAGGTGGCCTTCCCTACGAGCAGTACTTC
TRBJ1-1,TRBV7-8,TRBD1,NA,CASSPTGGAGTEAFF,TGTGCCAGCAGCCCAACAGGGGGAGCTGGCACTGAAGCTTTCTTT
TRBJ2-5,TRBV11-1,NA,NA,CASSRPHRETQYF,TGTGCCAGCAGCCGGCCTCACCGAGAGACCCAGTACTTC
TRBJ1-4,TRBV28,TRBD1,NA,CASSSLDRATNEKLFF,TGTGCCAGCAGTAGCCTCGACAGGGCAACTAATGAAAAACTGTTTTTT
TRBJ1-5,TRBV28,TRBD1,NA,CASSLPQGDQPQHF,TGTGCCAGCAGTTTACCTCAGGGGGACCAGCCCCAGCATTTT
TRBJ1-2,TRBV9,NA,NA,CASSVASTGLIGGYTF,TGTGCCAGCAGCGTAGCCTCGACAGGTTTAATCGGTGGCTACACCTTC
TRBJ1-2,TRBV5-1,NA,NA,CASSFGAAANYGYTF,TGCGCCAGCAGCTTTGGGGCAGCAGCTAACTATGGCTACACCTTC
TRBJ2-5,TRBV9,NA,NA,CASSPSPHQTQYF,TGTGCCAGCAGCCCCTCTCCCCACCAGACCCAGTACTTC
TRBJ1-1,TRBV5-1,NA,NA,CASSLAPQGFTNTEAFF,TGCGCCAGCAGCTTGGCCCCTCAGGGTTTTACTAACACTGAAGCTTTCTTT
TRBJ2-6,TRBV27,NA,NA,CASSSLPLRTSGANVLTF,TGTGCCAGCAGTTCGCTACCACTCAGAACCTCTGGGGCCAACGTCCTGACTTTC
TRBJ1-5,TRBV5-1,NA,once,CASSLGAGVQPQHF,TGCGCCAGCAGCTTGGGGGCAGGGGTTCAGCCCCAGCATTTT
TRBJ2-3,TRBV6-5,NA,once,CASSWAGRGPDTQYF,TGTGCCAGCAGTTGGGCGGGCCGGGGGCCAGATACGCAGTATTTT
TRBJ2-3,TRBV11-2,TRBD2,NA,CASSRAGDTDTQYF,TGTGCCAGCAGCAGAGCGGGAGACACAGATACGCAGTATTTT
TRBJ2-7,TRBV29-1,NA,NA,CSARLGGWESEEQYF,TGCAGCGCAAGGTTGGGCGGGTGGGAATCTGAGGAGCAGTACTTC
TRBJ2-3,TRBV4-2,TRBD2,NA,CASSQETLAGGTDTQYF,TGTGCCAGCAGCCAAGAGACACTAGCGGGCGGTACAGATACGCAGTATTTT
TRBJ1-5,TRBV14,NA,once,CASSRGGMGNQPQHF,TGTGCCAGCAGCCGTGGAGGCATGGGCAATCAGCCCCAGCATTTT
TRBJ2-7,TRBV18,TRBD1,NA,CASSLIPGTGDHEQYF,TGTGCCAGCTCACTGATTCCCGGGACAGGGGACCACGAGCAGTACTTC
TRBJ2-3,TRBV6-5,NA,NA,CAISEGRTDTQYF,TGTGCCATCAGTGAGGGTCGGACAGATACGCAGTATTTT
TRBJ2-6,TRBV4-1,NA,NA,CASSQDPPGAGANVLTF,TGCGCCAGCAGCCAAGATCCCCCAGGGGCTGGGGCCAACGTCCTGACTTTC
TRBJ2-5,TRBV6-1,TRBD1,NA,CASSEDRGKTQYF,TGTGCCAGCAGTGAGGACAGGGGAAAGACCCAGTACTTC
TRBJ2-7,TRBV29-1,NA,NA,CSVRLSSVSSYEQYF,TGCAGCGTCAGGCTTTCTAGCGTTAGCTCCTACGAGCAGTACTTC
TRBJ2-7,TRBV5-1,NA,once,CASSYDSGTPYEQYF,TGCGCCAGCAGCTACGACTCAGGGACGCCCTACGAGCAGTACTTC
TRBJ2-5,TRBV28,NA,NA,CASSFSARGETQYF,TGTGCCAGCAGTTTTTCGGCGAGGGGAGAGACCCAGTACTTC
TRBJ2-3,TRBV5-1,TRBD2,once,CASMETSSTDTQYF,TGCGCCAGCATGGAGACTAGCAGCACAGATACGCAGTATTTT
TRBJ2-2,TRBV5-6,NA,NA,CASSSRDILTGELFF,TGTGCCAGCAGCTCCAGGGACATCCTAACCGGGGAGCTGTTTTTT
TRBJ2-5,TRBV5-1,TRBD1,NA,CASSLQGLQETQYF,TGCGCCAGCAGCTTACAGGGGCTCCAAGAGACCCAGTACTTC
TRBJ1-1,TRBV7-9,NA,NA,CASSLVNTEAFF,TGTGCCAGCAGCTTAGTGAACACTGAAGCTTTCTTT
TRBJ2-3,TRBV28,TRBD2,NA,CASRDLSGRVSDTQYF,TGTGCCAGCAGGGATCTTAGCGGGAGGGTGTCAGATACGCAGTATTTT
TRBJ1-3,TRBV9,NA,NA,CASSERGSGNTIYF,TGTGCCAGCAGCGAGAGGGGCTCTGGAAACACCATATATTTT
TRBJ2-1,TRBV4-1,TRBD2,NA,CASSQVAGGLNIGQFF,TGCGCCAGCAGCCAAGTAGCGGGAGGCCTTAACATTGGGCAGTTCTTC
TRBJ2-5,TRBV10-3,TRBD1,NA,CAISDTRDRFQETQYF,TGTGCCATCAGTGATACCCGGGACAGGTTCCAAGAGACCCAGTACTTC
TRBJ2-7,TRBV9,NA,NA,CASSVGRDPTYEQYF,TGTGCCAGCAGCGTAGGGAGGGACCCTACCTACGAGCAGTACTTC
TRBJ2-7,TRBV28,NA,NA,CASSFPRTGYEQYF,TGTGCCAGCAGTTTCCCTCGGACGGGGTACGAGCAGTACTTC
TRBJ1-2,TRBV28,NA,NA,CASSNGGGIGDGYTF,TGTGCCAGCAGTAACGGCGGAGGGATTGGGGATGGCTACACCTTC
TRBJ1-1,TRBV30,NA,once,CAWRYELNTEAFF,TGTGCCTGGAGGTATGAGCTGAACACTGAAGCTTTCTTT
TRBJ2-7,TRBV7-9,NA,once,CASSLRPLGEVIEQYF,TGTGCCAGCAGCTTAAGACCTCTGGGGGAGGTAATCGAGCAGTACTTC
TRBJ2-5,TRBV5-1,NA,NA,CASSVQGRETQYF,TGCGCCAGCAGCGTACAGGGTCGGGAGACCCAGTACTTC
TRBJ2-5,TRBV25-1,NA,NA,CASTGTDQETQYF,TGTGCCAGCACCGGGACGGATCAAGAGACCCAGTACTTC
TRBJ2-1,TRBV9,NA,NA,CASSGASSYNEQFF,TGTGCCAGCAGTGGAGCTAGCTCCTACAATGAGCAGTTCTTC